This T cell receptor beta chain is drawn from a study of cytomegalovirus exposure and HLA in healthy donors (dated by TCRdb to 2016 to 2017). Regarding the research as a whole: According to an earlier analysis of several hundred of the donors, about 190 million T cells yielded some 110 million unique TCR beta sequences and about 300 Gb of sequence data. An early release covering about 600 HLA-typed donors comprised about 300 gigabases of sequencing data and 85 million or so unique TCR sequences. Among the roughly 400 genotyped donors, around 81% belonged to the genetic ancestry cluster associated with self-reported Caucasian donors. The study aimed to test whether signatures of past pathogen exposure could be identified by cataloging public T cell receptors. The study used immunosequencing to profile the T cell repertoires of about 670 subjects and linked those repertoires to cytomegalovirus serostatus. Besides the first cohort of 666 subjects, a separate validation cohort made up of roughly 130 different subjects was used. To predict cytomegalovirus infection status, the study brought together high-throughput TCR immunosequencing, statistical association of individual TCRs with disease status, and machine learning. In a later analysis, previously published TCR beta repertoires from 666 donors were re-analyzed and high-resolution HLA genotyping was added so that TCR occurrence patterns could be studied. Rather than drawing on any new phenotypic data, the later analysis identified candidate immune exposures from TCR beta sequences and the way those sequences occurred across donors. In an earlier analysis of roughly 540 of the donors, high-throughput TCR beta sequencing was used to judge whether each TCR beta V gene segment behaved as functional or pseudogenic. Donor age, sex, ethnicity and CMV serostatus were compiled alongside the repertoire data. In a later genetic analysis, genome-wide SNP genotypes for about 55% of the roughly 670 donors were used, and that subset was treated as a discovery cohort. Every discovery cohort repertoire had been produced on one sequencing platform. HLA typing included class I and class II loci at four-digit resolution. The number of typed donors differed by locus: 629-630 for A, B, C, DRB1 and DQB1; 500 to 550 for DQA1; 606 for DPA1; and about 450 for DPB1. Four to six DR-DQ haplotypes were handled as single units for association and clustering, since linkage in the cohort was strong. On average, roughly 200,000 unique TCR beta nucleotide sequences were sequenced per donor among more than 350 genotyped donors of the cohort, with roughly 18% of those sequences being non-productive. Study-wide conclusions, independent of this receptor: A cluster of highly shared sequence variants was judged likely to be a technical artifact of the sequencing pipeline. The authors suggested that the approach could potentially be extended to other disease states and immunological phenotypes. The presence/absence analyses assumed that sequencing depth was roughly uniform across donors, and that assumption may not be true. In a later analysis, HLA-associated TCR beta chains showed more clonal expansion and lower generation probabilities than non-associated chains that were equally common. The study listed 150 to 200 TCR beta chains as associated with cytomegalovirus. In a later analysis, most CMV-associated TCR beta chains were found to appear HLA-restricted, with HLA associations seemingly driven largely by CMV exposure. An earlier analysis of several hundred of the donors showed that most TCR beta V segments appeared in productive rearrangements either about 87% or about 30% of the time, which broadly matched IMGT annotations. In vitro tests confirmed that a few of the cytomegalovirus-associated TCR beta chains recognize cytomegalovirus antigens. Immune exposure information for the cohort was limited to CMV serostatus. Compared with the approximately 700-donor mean, donors in an Asian-associated ancestry cluster had fewer N-insertions in productive TCRs, according to a later genetic analysis. A further reported finding was that TCR beta sequences accurately predicted the HLA-A and HLA-B alleles for most subjects in the first cohort. A later analysis found that TCR association rates varied across HLA loci, with DRB1 alleles showing the most associated TCRs and HLA-C alleles the fewest. Correlated functional status among segregating V segments might reflect linkage disequilibrium, but an unknown experimental factor could not be ruled out. Only TCR beta chains were sequenced in this cohort, and the absence of alpha or paired-chain data limited detectable features. At a false discovery rate of 0.05, a later analysis linked about 17,000 TCR beta sequences to specific HLA alleles. Cytomegalovirus status was reported to be diagnosed by the classifier with high specificity and sensitivity in both the original and validation cohorts. Because some donors lacked HLA typing at each locus, the association tests relied only on the typed subset. According to a later analysis, parvovirus B19, influenza, CMV and Epstein-Barr virus appeared linked to several top co-occurrence clusters. Assigning TCR associations to individual alleles was difficult when HLA alleles, especially DR and DQ, strongly co-occurred. Because the 87-base-pair reads could not distinguish some IMGT-functional V segments, including TRBV6-2 and TRBV6-3, those segments were excluded. Over 15 rarely observed V segments, including chromosome 9 orphons, were excluded from the earlier analysis of several hundred of the donors because counts were too low. Across donors, most TCR sequences were observed very rarely, whereas some public TCRs were present in many individuals. An association between a missense DCLRE1C variant and V-gene and J-gene trimming of TCR beta chains was found in a later genetic analysis and replicated in an independent cohort.

The library was built by means of the immunoSEQ multiplex PCR assay. A mixture of 60 forward primers for TCR Vbeta segments and 13 reverse primers for TCR Jbeta segments was used in the multiplex PCR. The CDR3 region of rearranged TCR beta genes was amplified from genomic DNA with a multiplex PCR assay. The Illumina HiSeq System was used to sequence the amplified TCR beta libraries as 87-base-pair reads. The authors' analysis ran thus. Across the 500 to 850 repertoires, a later analysis counted approximately 83 million unique TCR beta chains, 8.5 million to 12 million of which were shared by at least two donors. Raw reads were error-corrected and collapsed into unique sequences by a nearest-neighbor algorithm in which closely related sequences were merged to remove PCR and sequencing errors. CDR3 sequences were aligned to IMGT reference sequences to assign V, D and J gene segments. For a sequence to be retained, a match of at least six nucleotides to both a V gene segment and a J gene segment was required. Rearrangements were called productive when the CDR3 lacked stop codons and stayed in frame with V and J; all others were non-productive. Following IMGT convention, CDR3 was defined as the stretch from the second conserved V-encoded cysteine to the conserved J-encoded phenylalanine. Sequences without an unambiguous match to a single V gene segment were excluded from the earlier analysis of about 600 of the donors. An earlier analysis of fewer than 650 of the donors classified V segments as functional when productive rearrangements were above 56.7% and as segregating when the standard deviation between donors was above 5%. A statistical classification framework was developed to diagnose cytomegalovirus status using the catalog of TCR beta chain sequences. V and J gene assignment, in a later analysis, came from comparing TCR nucleotide sequences with IMGT/GENE-DB human TR gene sequences. The TCRdist pipeline was used in a later analysis to assign CDR3 sequences and most-parsimonious VDJ recombination scenarios. A later analysis defined each TCR beta chain by its CDR3 amino acid sequence plus V-gene family, and excluded reads lacking a unique V-gene family. To address suspected cross-contamination and a sequencing artifact, a later analysis removed approximately 590 highly shared, low-generation-probability nucleotide sequences. In a later analysis, a clonal expansion index was calculated for each public chain from normalized within-repertoire ranks of inferred template counts. In a later analysis, generation probabilities were computed with a VDJ recombination model fitted to out-of-frame rearrangements, and the resulting probabilities were checked against IGoR. Hypergeometric tests were used in a later analysis to score TCR-TCR, TCR-HLA and TCR-CMV co-occurrence, with a repertoire-size bias correction applied to the TCR pairs. A later analysis estimated false discovery rates by permuting HLA or CMV assignments 20 times. A later analysis grouped co-occurring TCRs with DBSCAN, adding TCRdist sequence similarity when clustering within HLA-allele-positive subsets. Co-occurrence clustering excluded repertoires with fewer than 30,000 or more than 120,000 public chains, plus five with anomalous nucleotide sharing. The table comes from immuneACCESS by way of TCRdb, which keeps in-frame sequences with V and J called. Part of the clones is missing from these tables; in studies checked, under half for an unresolved V gene and the rest for unknown reasons. V and J calls and clone size are as listed in that table; D and trimming were resolved from the DNA. The table kept for this sample lists 150,000 or so clones. The ten largest clones add up to 1.5% to 2% of the sample.

The cohort comprised some 700 healthy bone marrow donors. At the time of sampling, every cohort member was nominally healthy, though immune exposures that went unrecorded were likely present. The donor tested CMV seronegative, placing the donor among the 350 or so seronegative members of the cohort. A peripheral blood sample was provided by each donor, and peripheral blood mononuclear cells were used for TCR beta sequencing. The Qiagen DNeasy Blood Extraction Kit was used to extract genomic DNA from the blood cell samples. Worth noting for this clone: It has no known antigen specificity.

The CDR3 spans 18 residues, from the cysteine through the phenylalanine. The retained sequence is limited to the CDR3, 54 bases, with the frame set at the first base. The germline V end is reduced by 0 bases and the J end by 2 bases; junction bases left unmatched: 13. According to the germline V gene, CDR1 reads LGHNA and CDR2 reads YNFKEQ. The source is a woman in her forties or fifties in good health and CMV-seronegative. Sequenced material: PBMCs. Recombination joined TRBV4-2 with TRBJ2-7; a stretch of 7 junction bases matches TRBD2. The bases read TGTGCCAGCAGCCAAGAAGGGCGCAGGGAGGGAAGCGCCTACGAGCAGTACTTC. This codes for CASSQEGRREGSAYEQYF.